Included here is one TCR beta chain sequence, with context. Its specificity is unknown. People who had autoimmune disease history or systemic immunosuppression were excluded. The CDR3 runs 15 residues. V lost 0 bases and J lost 7; bases outside the gene matches: 6. In germline, CDR1 is PRHDT, CDR2 FYEKMQ (reference sequence). The data originate from a study of OX40 agonist ivuxolimab in advanced cancers. General study findings and limits: Dose levels from 0.1 to 3.0 mg/kg saw CD4+ and CD8+ blood T cells expand clonally by week 6. Partial responders treated at 0.1-3.0 mg/kg exhibited clonal expansion among the lowest measured. CD8+ T cells averaged more expanded clones than CD4+.

The assay was immunoSEQ multiplex PCR, and TCRdb's table has in-frame clones only and misses some. The sample holds some 50,000 clones, about three quarters seen once. The sequence was collected from an adult with an advanced solid tumor such as melanoma, head and neck, liver or kidney cancer. Sequenced here: CD4+ or CD8+ T cells sorted from blood, sampled in a trial of the OX40 agonist ivuxolimab. The rearrangement uses TRBV13 and TRBJ1-1, with TRBD1 matching over 9 bases. The CDR3 here is CASSLGSDRGGEAFF. CDR3 nucleotides: TGTGCCAGCAGCTTAGGGAGCGACAGGGGGGGTGAAGCTTTCTTT. The full variable domain, with the rest looked up from reference TRBV13 and TRBJ1-1, is AAGVIQSPRHLIKEKRETATLKCYPIPRHDTVYWYQQGPGQDPQFLISFYEKMQSDKGSIPDRFSAQQFSDYHSELNMSSLELGDSALYFCASSLGSDRGGEAFFGQGTRLTVV.